What follows describes a single T cell receptor beta chain. Its target is unknown. The entry originates in a study of molecular identifiers for immune sequencing clone quantification. For the study at large: RNA, taken in replicates from about 20,000 or 100,000 naive CD8 cells, was split five ways, with four sequenced. General observations from the study: Clones that exceeded 20 RNA copies held over 98% of effector molecules, yet under 1% in naive cells.

TCRdb passed the PCR reads through MiXCR, listing each CDR3 protein once. Among about 510,000 distinct CDR3 sequences listed, about a quarter were seen once. CDR1 and CDR2 from the germline V gene are MGHRA and YSYEKL. The CDR3 loop spans 15 amino acids. Trimming cost V 2 bases and J 3 bases, with 11 bases left between them. The source material was naive CD8+ T cells from blood, with Jurkat cell RNA spiked in. The subset denotes: FACS-sorted CD8+CD4-CCR7+CD45RA+ naive T cells. J is TRBJ2-1 and V is TRBV4-1, with D uncertain. The sequence was obtained from a human donor in good health. Some libraries in this study had Jurkat cell RNA spiked in. The CDR3 coding sequence is TGCGCCAGCAGCCAACCGCGCAGTTACTACAATGAGCAGTTCTTC. Translating gives CASSQPRSYYNEQFF.